This entry concerns a single T cell receptor (beta chain). Its cognate antigen is unknown. The data originate from a study of cytomegalovirus exposure and HLA in healthy donors. 60 Vbeta and 13 Jbeta primers were used in PCR. The assay was immunoSEQ multiplex PCR, and TCRdb's table has in-frame clones only and misses some. The sample has approximately 260,000 clones; 84% are singletons. Study outcomes and limitations: As a later analysis revealed, the rate of TCR association differed by HLA locus, with DRB1 most and HLA-C fewest.

The TCR originated in a woman in her thirties or forties in good health and CMV-seropositive. Sequencing input: PBMCs.

The chain's CDR3 is CASSHRTSGITDTQYF. CDR3 nucleotide sequence: TGTGCCAGCAGTCACCGGACTAGCGGGATTACAGATACGCAGTATTTT. The V call is TRBV27, the J call TRBJ2-3; 12 bases agree with TRBD2. The CDR3 runs to 16 residues. From germline, CDR1 is MNHEY and CDR2 SMNVEV (reference sequence). V shed 5 bases and J 3 bases; nucleotides not matched to a gene: 6.